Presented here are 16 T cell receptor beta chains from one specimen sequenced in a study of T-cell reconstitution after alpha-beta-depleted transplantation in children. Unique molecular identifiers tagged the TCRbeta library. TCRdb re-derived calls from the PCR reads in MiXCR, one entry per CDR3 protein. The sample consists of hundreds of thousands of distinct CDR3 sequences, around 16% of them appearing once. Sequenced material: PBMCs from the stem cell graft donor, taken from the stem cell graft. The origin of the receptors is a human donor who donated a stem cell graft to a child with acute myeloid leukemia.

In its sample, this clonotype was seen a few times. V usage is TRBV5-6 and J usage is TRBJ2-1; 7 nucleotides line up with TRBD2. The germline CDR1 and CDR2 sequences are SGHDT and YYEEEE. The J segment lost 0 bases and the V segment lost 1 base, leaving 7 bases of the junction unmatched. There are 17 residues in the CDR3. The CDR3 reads CASSLQIWTSSYNEQFF. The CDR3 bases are TGTGCCAGCAGCTTGCAGATCTGGACTAGCTCCTACAATGAGCAGTTCTTC. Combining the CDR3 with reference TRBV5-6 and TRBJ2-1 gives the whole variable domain DAGVTQSPTHLIKTRGQQVTLRCSPKSGHDTVSWYQQALGQGPQFIFQYYEEEERQRGNFPDRFSGHQFPNYSSELNVNALLLGDSALYLCASSLQIWTSSYNEQFFGPGTRLTVL.

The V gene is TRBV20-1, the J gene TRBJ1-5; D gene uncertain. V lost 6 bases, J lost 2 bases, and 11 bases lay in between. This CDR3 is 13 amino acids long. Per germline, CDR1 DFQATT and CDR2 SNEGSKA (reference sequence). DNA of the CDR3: TGCAGTGCGGTCCAATATGGCAATCAGCCCCAGCATTTT. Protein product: CSAVQYGNQPQHF.

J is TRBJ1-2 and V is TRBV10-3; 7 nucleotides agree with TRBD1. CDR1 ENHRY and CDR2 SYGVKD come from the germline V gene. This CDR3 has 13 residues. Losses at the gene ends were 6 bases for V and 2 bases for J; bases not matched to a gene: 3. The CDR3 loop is CAISPGQNYGYTF. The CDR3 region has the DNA TGTGCCATCAGCCCGGGACAGAACTATGGCTACACCTTC.

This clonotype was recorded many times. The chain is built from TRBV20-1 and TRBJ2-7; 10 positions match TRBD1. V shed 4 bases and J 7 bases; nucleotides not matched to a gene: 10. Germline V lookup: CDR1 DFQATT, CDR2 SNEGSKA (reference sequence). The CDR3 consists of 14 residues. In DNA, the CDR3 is TGCAGTGCTACGGGACAGGGGACCTCTTGGGAGCAGTACTTC. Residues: CSATGQGTSWEQYF.

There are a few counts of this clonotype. CDR3 loop: CASSLGGPITDTQYF. As DNA, the CDR3 is TGTGCCAGCAGCTTAGGGGGACCTATCACAGATACGCAGTATTTT. The chain is built from TRBV7-9 and TRBJ2-3, with D possibly being TRBD1 or TRBD2 (5 bases each). Between the trimmed V and J ends, which lost 1 base and 2 bases, there was a span of 10 bases. Per germline, CDR1 SEHNR and CDR2 FQNEAQ (reference sequence). This CDR3 comprises 15 residues. The whole variable domain, remainder taken from reference TRBV7-9 and TRBJ2-3, is DTGVSQNPRHKITKRGQNVTFRCDPISEHNRLYWYRQTLGQGPEFLTYFQNEAQLEKSRLLSDRFSAERPKGSFSTLEIQRTEQGDSAMYLCASSLGGPITDTQYFGPGTRLTVL.

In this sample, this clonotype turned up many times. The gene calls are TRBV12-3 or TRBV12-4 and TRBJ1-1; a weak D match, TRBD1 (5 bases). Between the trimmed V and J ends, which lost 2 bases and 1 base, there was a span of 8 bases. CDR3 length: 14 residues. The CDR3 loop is CASSLSGANTEAFF. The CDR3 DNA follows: TGTGCCAGCAGTTTATCTGGGGCGAACACTGAAGCTTTCTTT.

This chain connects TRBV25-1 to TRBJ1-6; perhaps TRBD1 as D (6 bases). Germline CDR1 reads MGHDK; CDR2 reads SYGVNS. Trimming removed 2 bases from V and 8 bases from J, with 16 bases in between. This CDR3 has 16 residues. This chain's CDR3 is CASSENPDRPYSPLHF. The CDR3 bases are TGTGCCAGCAGTGAAAACCCCGACAGGCCTTATTCACCCCTCCACTTT.

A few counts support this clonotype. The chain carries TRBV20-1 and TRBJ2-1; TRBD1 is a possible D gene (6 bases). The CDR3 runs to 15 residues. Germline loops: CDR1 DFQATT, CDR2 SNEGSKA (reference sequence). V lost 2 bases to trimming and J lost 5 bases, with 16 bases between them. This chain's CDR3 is CSARPRTGIDNEQFF. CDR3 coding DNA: TGCAGTGCTAGACCGAGAACAGGGATCGACAATGAGCAGTTCTTC.

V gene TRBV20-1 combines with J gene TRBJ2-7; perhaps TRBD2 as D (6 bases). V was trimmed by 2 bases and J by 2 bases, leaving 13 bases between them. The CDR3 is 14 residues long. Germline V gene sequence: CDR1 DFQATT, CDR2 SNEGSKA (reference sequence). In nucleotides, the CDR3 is TGCAGTGCTAGACGCGCGGGGAGAACCTACGAGCAGTACTTC. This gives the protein CSARRAGRTYEQYF.

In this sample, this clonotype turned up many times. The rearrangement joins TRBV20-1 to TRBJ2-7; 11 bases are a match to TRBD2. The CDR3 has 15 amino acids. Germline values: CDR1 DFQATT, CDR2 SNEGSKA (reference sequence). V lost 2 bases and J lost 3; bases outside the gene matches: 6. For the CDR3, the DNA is TGCAGTGCTAGACTGACTAGCGGGGACTTCTACGAGCAGTACTTC. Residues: CSARLTSGDFYEQYF.

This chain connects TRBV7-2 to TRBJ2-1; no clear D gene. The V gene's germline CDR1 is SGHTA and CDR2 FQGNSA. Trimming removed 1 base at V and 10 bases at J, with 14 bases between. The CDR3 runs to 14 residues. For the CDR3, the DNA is TGTGCCAGCAGCTTAGAGTCGGTATTCAGGGAGCAGTTCTTC. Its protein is CASSLESVFREQFF.

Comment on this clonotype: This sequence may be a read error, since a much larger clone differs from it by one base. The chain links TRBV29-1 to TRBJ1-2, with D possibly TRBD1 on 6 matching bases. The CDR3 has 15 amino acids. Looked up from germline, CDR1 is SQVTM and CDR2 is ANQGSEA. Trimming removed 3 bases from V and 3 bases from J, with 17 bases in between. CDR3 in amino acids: CSVEGGFRQDYGYTF. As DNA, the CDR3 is TGCAGCGTTGAGGGGGGCTTCCGACAAGACTATGGCTACACCTTC.

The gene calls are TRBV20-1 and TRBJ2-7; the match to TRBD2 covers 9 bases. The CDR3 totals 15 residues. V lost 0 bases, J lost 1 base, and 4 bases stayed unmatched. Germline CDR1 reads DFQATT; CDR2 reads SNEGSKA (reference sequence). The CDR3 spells CSARDAGGPSYEQYF. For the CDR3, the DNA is TGCAGTGCTAGAGATGCGGGGGGGCCATCCTACGAGCAGTACTTC.

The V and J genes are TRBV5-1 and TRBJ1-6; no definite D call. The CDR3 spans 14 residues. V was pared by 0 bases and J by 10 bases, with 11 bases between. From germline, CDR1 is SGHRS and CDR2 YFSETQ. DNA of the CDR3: TGCGCCAGCAGCTTGGAACGGAGCGGCTCACCCCTCCACTTT. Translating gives CASSLERSGSPLHF.

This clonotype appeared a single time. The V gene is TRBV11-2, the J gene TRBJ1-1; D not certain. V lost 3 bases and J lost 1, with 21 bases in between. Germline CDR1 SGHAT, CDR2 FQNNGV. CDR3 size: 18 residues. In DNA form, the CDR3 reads TGTGCCAGCAGCTTTGGAGTGTGGACTAGGGATAAGAACACTGAAGCTTTCTTT. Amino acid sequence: CASSFGVWTRDKNTEAFF.

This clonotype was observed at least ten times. This CDR3 reads CSAPGRTEAFF. The CDR3 DNA reads TGCAGTGCCCCAGGGCGCACTGAAGCTTTCTTT. The chain joins TRBV20-1 to TRBJ1-1; the D gene is possibly TRBD1 (5 bases). Looked up from germline, CDR1 is DFQATT and CDR2 is SNEGSKA (reference sequence). CDR3 length: 11 amino acids. Trimming took 6 bases from V and 4 from J, leaving 9 bases between them.